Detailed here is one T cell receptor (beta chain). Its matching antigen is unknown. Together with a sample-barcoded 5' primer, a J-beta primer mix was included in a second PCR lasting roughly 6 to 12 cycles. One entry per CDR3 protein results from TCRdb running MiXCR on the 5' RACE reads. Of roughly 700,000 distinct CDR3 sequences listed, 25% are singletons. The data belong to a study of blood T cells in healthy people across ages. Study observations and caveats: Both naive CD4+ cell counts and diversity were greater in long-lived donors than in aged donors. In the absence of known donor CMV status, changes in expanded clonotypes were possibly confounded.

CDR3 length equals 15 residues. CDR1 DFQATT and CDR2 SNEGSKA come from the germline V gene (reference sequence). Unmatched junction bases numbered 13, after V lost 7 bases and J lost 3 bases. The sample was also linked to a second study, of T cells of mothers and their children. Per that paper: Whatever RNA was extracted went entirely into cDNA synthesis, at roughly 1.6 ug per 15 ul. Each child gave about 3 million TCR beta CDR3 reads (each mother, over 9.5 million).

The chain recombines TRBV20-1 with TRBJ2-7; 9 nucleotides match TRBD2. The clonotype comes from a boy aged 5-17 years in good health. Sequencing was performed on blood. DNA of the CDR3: TGCAGTGTCGAGAGTTCTAGCGGGACCGACTACGAGCAGTACTTC. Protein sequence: CSVESSSGTDYEQYF.